This TCR beta chain was profiled in a study of spatial heterogeneity in lung cancer. At the level of the study: There were consistently more beta-chain sequences detected than alpha-chain sequences. Study findings and constraints: The study found that ubiquitous and regional expanded TCR counts tracked ubiquitous and regional nonsynonymous mutations, respectively. Tumors with more nonsynonymous mutations had more expanded intratumoral alpha and beta TCRs.

This clonotype is classed as medium-sized. What it binds is unknown. As for time point: sample taken at primary tumor resection. Germline CDR1 is DFQATT and CDR2 is SNEGSKA (reference sequence). Trimming stripped 0 bases from V and 4 bases from J, with 9 bases between. The CDR3 consists of 14 residues. One entry per CDR3 protein results from TCRdb running MiXCR on the 5' RACE reads. This sample has 7,500 to 10,000 distinct CDR3 sequences, with around half found just once. The TCR comes from a female donor with early-stage non-small cell lung cancer. The specimen was lung tumor tissue, collected at surgery. The V gene is TRBV20-1, the J gene TRBJ2-2; D not resolved. The CDR3 loop reads CSARDIQTTGELFF. DNA for the CDR3: TGCAGTGCTAGAGATATTCAGACCACCGGGGAGCTGTTTTTT.